Below, 25 T cell receptor beta chains from the same sample are listed, as sequenced in a study of beta chain features in type 1 diabetes. Reverse transcribing all isolated RNA meant expressed TCRB transcripts were sequenced. The assay was immunoSEQ multiplex PCR, and TCRdb's table has in-frame clones only and misses some. The sample yields 250,000 to 350,000 clones, roughly an eighth seen once. Their cognate antigens are unknown. General observations from the study: People with Type 1 diabetes carried modestly yet significantly shorter TCRB CDR3s in all four CD4+ subsets.

The sample comprised naive CD4+ T cells from blood. The receptor set was obtained from a man younger than 40 with type 1 diabetes.

This clone occurred once. V usage is TRBV27 and J usage is TRBJ2-7; 9 bases align to TRBD1. The J segment lost 3 bases and the V segment lost 6 bases, leaving 3 bases of the junction unmatched. Germline assignment: CDR1 MNHEY and CDR2 SMNVEV (reference sequence). The CDR3 is made up of 13 amino acids. The CDR3 DNA sequence: TGTGCCAGCAGCCCGGGACAGGGCTACGAGCAGTACTTC. Its protein product is CASSPGQGYEQYF.

The chain joins TRBV7-2 to TRBJ2-7, with 10 positions matching TRBD2. This CDR3 has 18 residues. The germline CDR1 and CDR2 sequences are SGHTA and FQGNSA. V was clipped by 5 bases and J by 4 bases; unmatched bases: 17. The CDR3 sequence: CASSKRALAGASWYEQYF. The CDR3 DNA reads TGTGCCAGCAGCAAGAGGGCTCTAGCGGGAGCTAGTTGGTACGAGCAGTACTTC. Full variable domain (missing parts from reference TRBV7-2 and TRBJ2-7): GAGVSQSPSNKVTEKGKDVELRCDPISGHTALYWYRQSLGQGLEFLIYFQGNSAPDKSGLPSDRFSAERTGGSVSTLTIQRTQQEDSAVYLCASSKRALAGASWYEQYFGPGTRLTVT.

This clone was counted only a few times. V gene TRBV9 combines with J gene TRBJ2-1, with TRBD2 matching 10 bases. Trimming took 0 bases from V and 10 from J; bases not matched to a gene: 10. The V gene's germline CDR1 is SGDLS and CDR2 YYNGEE. This CDR3 is built from 16 residues. CDR3 nucleotides: TGTGCCAGCAGCGTAGGCCCTCTAGCGGGAGAGGTAGAGCAGTTCTTC. It specifies CASSVGPLAGEVEQFF.

The chain links TRBV18 to TRBJ2-1; 9 nucleotides match TRBD2. The junction had 6 bases not matched to a gene; V was cut back by 8 bases and J by 1 base. Germline CDR1 reads KGHSH; CDR2 reads LQKENI. The CDR3 covers 15 residues. CDR3 sequence reads: CASTIAGESYNEQFF. CDR3 coding DNA: TGTGCCAGCACAATAGCGGGAGAATCCTACAATGAGCAGTTCTTC.

In this sample, this clone turned up a few times. The same CDR3 can be traced to other DNA sequences in this sample. The genes are TRBV28 and TRBJ2-7, with D possibly TRBD2 on 5 matching bases. Trimming took off 5 bases at V and 4 bases at J, with 9 bases between the two ends. The CDR3 has 12 amino acids. Germline assignment: CDR1 MDHEN and CDR2 SYDVKM. CDR3 DNA sequence: TGTGCCAGCAGTGCCCCGGGGTACGAGCAGTACTTC. Translating gives CASSAPGYEQYF.

The table lists this clone with a few counts. This chain uses TRBV14 with TRBJ1-4; D is possibly TRBD1 (6 bases). V lost 5 bases and J 6 bases, leaving 16 bases between the germline ends. Germline values: CDR1 SGHDN, CDR2 FVKESK. The CDR3 consists of 15 residues. The CDR3 reads CASSREGTPYEKLFF. DNA for the CDR3: TGTGCCAGCAGCAGAGAGGGGACACCTTATGAAAAACTGTTTTTT.

There are a few counts of this clone. The rearrangement uses TRBV9 and TRBJ2-3, with D perhaps matching TRBD1 (6 bases). The CDR3 length is 15 residues. Trimming removed 2 bases at V and 6 bases at J, with 16 bases between. The V gene's germline CDR1 is SGDLS and CDR2 YYNGEE. CDR3 residues: CASSVSPDSYDTQYF. CDR3 nucleotides: TGTGCCAGCAGCGTGTCCCCGGACAGCTATGATACGCAGTATTTT.

This clone was picked up a small number of times. The gene calls are TRBV7-2 and TRBJ2-7; 7 bases map to TRBD2. Germline assignment: CDR1 SGHTA and CDR2 FQGNSA. J lost 3 bases, V lost 1 base, and 6 bases had no gene match. The CDR3 runs to 15 residues. CDR3 bases: TGTGCCAGCAGCTTAGGGGTAGCGGGCCTCTACGAGCAGTACTTC. It yields the protein CASSLGVAGLYEQYF.

This clone has just a few counts. The genes are TRBV5-1 and TRBJ2-1; 13 nucleotides align to TRBD2. The length of the CDR3 is 16 residues. Trimming took 3 bases from V and 9 from J; bases not matched to a gene: 9. CDR1 SGHRS and CDR2 YFSETQ come from the germline V gene. CDR3 DNA: TGCGCCAGCAGCTCCGTAGGACTAGCGGGAGCAAGTGAGCAGTTCTTC. Translating gives CASSSVGLAGASEQFF. The full variable domain, rest sourced from reference TRBV5-1 and TRBJ2-1, is KAGVTQTPRYLIKTRGQQVTLSCSPISGHRSVSWYQQTPGQGLQFLFEYFSETQRNKGNFPGRFSGRQFSNSRSEMNVSTLELGDSALYLCASSSVGLAGASEQFFGPGTRLTVL.

The J gene is TRBJ2-2, the V gene TRBV6-1; possible D gene TRBD2, 6 bases. CDR3 size: 15 residues. CDR1 and CDR2 from the germline V gene are MNHNS and SASEGT. The V and J ends lost 2 bases and 3 bases respectively, with 10 bases between them. The CDR3 reads CASSETASDTGELFF. CDR3 DNA sequence: TGTGCCAGCAGTGAAACGGCTAGCGACACCGGGGAGCTGTTTTTT.

The V call is TRBV28, the J call TRBJ1-2; D is ambiguous. This CDR3 is built from 16 residues. The V gene lost 5 bases and the J gene lost 8 bases, with 24 bases spanning the gap. CDR1 is MDHEN, CDR2 SYDVKM, per germline. The CDR3: CASSTRYAGRLRGYTF. The CDR3 bases are TGTGCCAGCAGTACACGATACGCAGGCCGGCTTCGGGGCTACACCTTC.

The CDR3: CASSRSTSGRPNTGELFF. In nucleotides, the CDR3 is TGTGCCAGCAGCCGCTCTACTAGCGGGAGACCGAACACCGGGGAGCTGTTTTTT. The chain recombines TRBV4-2 with TRBJ2-2; TRBD2 aligns across 11 bases. The V segment lost 4 bases and the J segment 0 bases; nucleotides outside the gene matches: 7. Germline assignment: CDR1 LGHNA and CDR2 YNFKEQ. This CDR3 region has 18 residues.

The genes are TRBV18 and TRBJ2-7, with 8 bases identical to TRBD2. Germline-derived CDR1 and CDR2 are KGHSH and LQKENI. CDR3 length: 16 amino acids. The V and J ends lost 3 bases and 3 bases, in that order; junction bases with no gene match: 10. CDR3 protein: CASSPGGSGSFYEQYF. CDR3 coding DNA: TGTGCCAGCTCACCCGGGGGGAGCGGGAGTTTCTACGAGCAGTACTTC.

The chain combines TRBV11-2 with TRBJ2-2, with a tentative D call TRBD2 (6 bases). Trimming left V 8 bases short and J 2 bases short, with 12 bases between. Germline assignment: CDR1 SGHAT and CDR2 FQNNGV. CDR3 length: 14 amino acids. CDR3 sequence (DNA): TGTGCCAGCGAAATAACTAGCAACACCGGGGAGCTGTTTTTT. It specifies CASEITSNTGELFF.

This clone was observed a handful of times. The rearrangement joins TRBV5-1 to TRBJ2-7; TRBD1 is a possible D gene (5 bases). Germline V gives CDR1 SGHRS, CDR2 YFSETQ. V was shortened by 7 bases and J by 2 bases, with 16 bases between the two germline ends. This CDR3 comprises 14 residues. In nucleotides, the CDR3 is TGCGCCAGCCGCACAATGGACACAACCTACGAGCAGTACTTC. Translation gives CASRTMDTTYEQYF.

This clone was picked up a small number of times. The chain is built from TRBV6-6 and TRBJ2-7; the D gene is possibly TRBD2 (5 bases). Trimming left V 10 bases short and J 2 bases short, with 9 bases between. Germline assignment: CDR1 MNHNY and CDR2 SVGAGI (reference sequence). There are 11 residues in the CDR3. The CDR3 loop reads CATQEAYEQYF. Here the CDR3 DNA reads TGTGCCACCCAGGAGGCCTACGAGCAGTACTTC.

The J gene is TRBJ1-1, the V gene TRBV19; D possibly corresponds to TRBD1 (5 bases). This CDR3 region has 11 residues. Germline CDR1 and CDR2: LNHDA and SQIVND (reference sequence). Trimming took off 4 bases at V and 8 bases at J, with 8 bases between the two ends. The DNA for the CDR3 is TGTGCCAGTAGTAAGGGGAGGGAAGCTTTCTTT. It translates to CASSKGREAFF.

A few counts support this clone. CDR3 DNA sequence: TGTGCCAGCAGTGAAACGGGTCGTAATACCGGGGAGCTGTTTTTT. Translation gives CASSETGRNTGELFF. The rearrangement joins TRBV25-1 to TRBJ2-2, with no clear D. This CDR3 is 15 amino acids long. Germline V lookup: CDR1 MGHDK, CDR2 SYGVNS. Trimming removed 2 bases from V and 5 bases from J, with 12 bases in between.

The table lists this clone with a few counts. The chain couples TRBV29-1 to TRBJ2-7, with TRBD1 matching 11 bases. Losses at the gene ends were 1 base for V and 6 bases for J; bases not matched to a gene: 8. The CDR3 loop spans 15 amino acids. Per germline, CDR1 SQVTM and CDR2 ANQGSEA. The CDR3 DNA follows: TGCAGCGTTGAAGGAGAGTCCGGGACAGGGGGCGAGCAGTACTTC. Its protein is CSVEGESGTGGEQYF.

In its sample, this clone was seen a few times. The chain carries TRBV9 and TRBJ2-7; 10 nucleotides align to TRBD1. Per the germline V gene, CDR1 is SGDLS and CDR2 is YYNGEE. J gave up 4 bases and V 2 bases, and 6 bases lay outside the gene matches. CDR3 length: 15 amino acids. This CDR3 is CASSVDRGFSYEQYF. The CDR3 region has the DNA TGTGCCAGCAGCGTGGACAGGGGGTTTTCGTACGAGCAGTACTTC.

The CDR3 spells CAWSILGKTQYF. The DNA for the CDR3 is TGTGCCTGGAGTATACTAGGCAAAACCCAGTACTTC. This rearrangement joins TRBV30 to TRBJ2-5; D is perhaps TRBD2 (5 bases). CDR3 length equals 12 residues. V was clipped by 2 bases and J by 8 bases, with 12 bases between them. Per the germline V gene, CDR1 is GTSNPN and CDR2 is SVGIG (reference sequence). Combining the CDR3 with reference TRBV30 and TRBJ2-5 gives the whole variable domain SQTIHQWPATLVQPVGSPLSLECTVEGTSNPNLYWYRQAAGRGLQLLFYSVGIGQISSEVPQNLSASRPQDRQFILSSKKLLLSDSGFYLCAWSILGKTQYFGPGTRLLVL.

This clone appeared a few times. For the CDR3, the DNA is TGTGCCAGTAGTTTAACAGGGGGCTCTGAGCAGTTCTTC. Translation: CASSLTGGSEQFF. The genes are TRBV19 and TRBJ2-1, with TRBD1 matching over 9 bases. Germline loops: CDR1 LNHDA, CDR2 SQIVND (reference sequence). The length of the CDR3 is 13 residues. J was trimmed by 9 bases and V by 5 bases; bases with no gene match: 5.

The gene calls are TRBV5-1 and TRBJ2-1; 12 positions match TRBD2. The V and J ends lost 7 bases and 6 bases, in that order; junction bases with no gene match: 11. The CDR3 runs 16 residues. Germline-derived CDR1 and CDR2 are SGHRS and YFSETQ. The CDR3 protein is CASSTLQTSGSNEQFF. DNA of the CDR3: TGCGCCAGCTCAACTCTTCAGACTAGCGGGAGCAATGAGCAGTTCTTC.

This clone was detected only a few times. The chain combines TRBV27 with TRBJ2-7, with 9 bases that match TRBD1. Per the germline V gene, CDR1 is MNHEY and CDR2 is SMNVEV (reference sequence). This CDR3 contains 15 residues. The V segment lost 6 bases and the J segment 7 bases; nucleotides outside the gene matches: 13. CDR3 protein: CASRVPGQGSEEQYF. CDR3 coding DNA: TGTGCCAGCAGAGTACCGGGACAGGGCTCGGAAGAGCAGTACTTC.

The chain carries TRBV5-1 and TRBJ1-1, with D uncertain. Germline values: CDR1 SGHRS, CDR2 YFSETQ. This CDR3 contains 14 residues. The V and J ends lost 4 bases and 3 bases respectively, with 13 bases between them. The CDR3 DNA sequence: TGCGCCAGCAGCCTAACCTCCCAGGACACTGAAGCTTTCTTT. This gives the protein CASSLTSQDTEAFF.